These T cell receptor beta chains were read from a single sample in a study of cytomegalovirus exposure and HLA in healthy donors. Profiling relied on immunoSEQ multiplex PCR, and the TCRdb table lists in-frame clones only, not all of them. The table includes roughly 100,000 clones, more than 65% detected once. The material sequenced was PBMCs. The receptors stem from a man aged 25 to 40 in good health and CMV-seronegative. Each CDR3 is given with its conserved first and last residue.

- TRBV10-3 14 CAIGLAGLSYEQYF
TRBJ1-2 TRBV6-5 13 CASRNRDVRGYTF
TRBJ1-5 TRBV11-2 17 CASSTRGNRYSNQPQHF
TRBJ2-1 TRBV28 14 CASSSPGLAGGQFF
TRBJ2-5 TRBV5-8 15 CASSSGQGVGETQYF
TRBJ2-6 TRBV27 18 CASSPTGGRVYGANVLTF
TRBJ2-1 TRBV6-1 15 CASSEQLAGYNEQFF
TRBJ1-3 TRBV7-9 15 CASSLATGQGDTIYF
TRBJ2-5 TRBV7-9 15 CASSLPGLEWETQYF
TRBJ2-3 TRBV19 15 CASSIGGVPTDTQYF
TRBJ2-7 TRBV10-3 16 CAISEPRDRVYSEQYF
TRBJ2-1 TRBV9 17 CASSSQPGLAAENEQFF
TRBJ1-5 TRBV28 12 CASSQGDQPQHF
TRBJ2-1 TRBV6-5 13 CASSRTPYNEQFF
TRBJ2-1 TRBV27 15 CASSFPRDLYNEQFF
TRBJ1-5 TRBV6-5 14 CASSRQGGNQPQHF
TRBJ2-3 TRBV11-3 15 CASSSTGVSTDTQYF
TRBJ2-7 TRBV27 14 CASSTPGTNYEQYF
TRBJ1-5 TRBV5-5 17 CASSLKSTSVGNQPQHF
TRBJ1-1 TRBV6-6 16 CASSPIGRGLDTEAFF
TRBJ2-2 TRBV12-2 18 CASRSPQGRQVNTGELFF
TRBJ1-2 TRBV19 17 CASSFLTRGEGFYGYTF
TRBJ2-7 TRBV11-3 15 CASSSGTGLSYEQYF